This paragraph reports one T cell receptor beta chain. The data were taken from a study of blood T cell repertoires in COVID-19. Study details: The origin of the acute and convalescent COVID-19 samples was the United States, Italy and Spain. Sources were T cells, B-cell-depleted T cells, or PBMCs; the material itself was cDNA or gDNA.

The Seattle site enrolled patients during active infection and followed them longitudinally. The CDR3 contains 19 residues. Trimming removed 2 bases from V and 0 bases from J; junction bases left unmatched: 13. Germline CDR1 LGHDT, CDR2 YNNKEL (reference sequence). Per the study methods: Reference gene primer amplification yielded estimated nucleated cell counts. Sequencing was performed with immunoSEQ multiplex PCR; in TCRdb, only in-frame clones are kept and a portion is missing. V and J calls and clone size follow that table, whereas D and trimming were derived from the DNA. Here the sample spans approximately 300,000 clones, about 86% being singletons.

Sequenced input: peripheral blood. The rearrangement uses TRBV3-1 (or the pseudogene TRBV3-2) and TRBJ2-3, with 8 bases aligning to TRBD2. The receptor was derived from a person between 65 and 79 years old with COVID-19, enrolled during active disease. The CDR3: CASSQRDGGGRISTDTQYF. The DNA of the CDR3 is TGTGCCAGCAGCCAAAGGGACGGGGGGGGACGAATAAGCACAGATACGCAGTATTTT.